This entry lists 13 T cell receptor beta chains sequenced from one sample in a study of T cells in Graves' hyperthyroidism and ophthalmopathy. TCR beta CDR3 sequences were amplified from RNA transcripts. TCR CDR3 regions were first amplified by RT-PCR with HTBI primers. TCRdb independently ran MiXCR on the multiplex PCR reads; one entry per CDR3 protein. The table records hundreds of thousands of distinct CDR3 sequences, roughly 14% of them present only once. The source material was blood. Receptor source: a woman in her forties or fifties with Graves' ophthalmopathy.

The V and J genes are TRBV4-3 and TRBJ1-2, with TRBD1 as a possible D gene (6 bases). V shed 1 base and J shed 3 bases, with 12 bases lying between them. This CDR3 spans 15 amino acids. Germline CDR1 and CDR2: LGHNA and YSLEER. The CDR3 spells CASSQVTGWDYGYTF. The CDR3 DNA reads TGCGCCAGCAGCCAAGTTACAGGGTGGGACTATGGCTACACCTTC.

The chain is built from TRBV19 and TRBJ2-1, with 7 bases identical to TRBD2. V gave up 5 bases and J gave up 5 bases; unmatched junction bases: 15. Germline CDR1 reads LNHDA; CDR2 reads SQIVND (reference sequence). This CDR3 comprises 17 residues. The CDR3 sequence is CASSADITSAINNEQFF. CDR3 nucleotides: TGTGCCAGTAGTGCCGATATAACTAGCGCAATTAACAATGAGCAGTTCTTC. The full variable domain, completed using reference TRBV19 and TRBJ2-1, is DGGITQSPKYLFRKEGQNVTLSCEQNLNHDAMYWYRQDPGQGLRLIYYSQIVNDFQKGDIAEGYSVSREKKESFPLTVTSAQKNPTAFYLCASSADITSAINNEQFFGPGTRLTVL.

V usage is TRBV6-1 and J usage is TRBJ1-4; no firm D call. V gave up 5 bases and J gave up 3 bases, with 10 bases separating them. CDR1 and CDR2 (germline): MNHNS, SASEGT. The CDR3 consists of 14 residues. The CDR3, as DNA: TGTGCCAGCAGTACGCTCACAGCTAATGAAAAACTGTTTTTT. Its protein is CASSTLTANEKLFF.

In its sample, this clonotype was seen many times. This chain uses TRBV11-2 with TRBJ2-6; D tentatively fits TRBD1 or TRBD2 (5 bases each). This CDR3 is built from 15 residues. CDR1 SGHAT and CDR2 FQNNGV come from the germline V gene. V was pared by 7 bases and J by 3 bases, with 13 bases between. CDR3 protein: CASKPWGSGANVLTF. CDR3 nucleotides: TGTGCCAGCAAACCATGGGGGAGTGGGGCCAACGTCCTGACTTTC.

This clonotype was picked up one time. V gene TRBV3-1 combines with J gene TRBJ1-2; 7 bases align to TRBD1. CDR3 size: 16 residues. The V and J ends lost 0 bases and 2 bases, in that order; junction bases with no gene match: 6. Germline CDR1 LGHDT, CDR2 YNNKEL (reference sequence). The CDR3 DNA follows: TGTGCCAGCAGCCAAGAAAGGACAGGAGGAAACTATGGCTACACCTTC. Amino acid sequence: CASSQERTGGNYGYTF.

This clonotype came up a few times. This chain connects TRBV7-8 to TRBJ2-3, with TRBD2 identical over 9 bases. J gave up 5 bases and V 1 base, and 13 bases lay outside the gene matches. CDR1 is SGHVS, CDR2 FQNEAQ, per germline. The CDR3 spans 18 residues. CDR3 sequence (DNA): TGTGCCAGCAGCTTAGGTATTCTTGCGGGAGGGCCTGGAGATACGCAGTATTTT. It codes for CASSLGILAGGPGDTQYF.

This clonotype was found many times. The chain employs TRBV6-6 and TRBJ1-3, with D possibly being TRBD1 (5 bases). V lost 1 base and J lost 3, with 13 bases in between. Germline-derived CDR1 and CDR2 are MNHNY and SVGAGI (reference sequence). The length of the CDR3 is 16 residues. The CDR3 spells CASSYWQGLGGNTIYF. Here the CDR3 DNA reads TGTGCCAGCAGTTACTGGCAGGGCCTTGGTGGAAACACCATATATTTT.

This clonotype appeared many times. V is TRBV20-1 and J is TRBJ2-2; 7 positions match TRBD2. Germline V gene data show CDR1 as DFQATT and CDR2 as SNEGSKA (reference sequence). The CDR3 runs 14 residues. Trimming took 0 bases from V and 7 from J; bases not matched to a gene: 5. The DNA for the CDR3 is TGCAGTGCTAGAGAGGGGGGGAGTGGCGGGGAGCTGTTTTTT. Its translation is CSAREGGSGGELFF.

This clonotype was counted ten times or more. The rearrangement joins TRBV11-2 to TRBJ2-3, with 8 bases lining up with TRBD1. CDR1 and CDR2 (germline): SGHAT, FQNNGV. The trim removed 5 bases at V and 0 bases at J, leaving 4 bases unmatched. This CDR3 has 15 amino acids. In nucleotides, the CDR3 is TGTGCCAGCAGCCCGTGGACAGGGAGCACAGATACGCAGTATTTT. Its translation: CASSPWTGSTDTQYF.

J is TRBJ1-1 and V is TRBV19, with D unclear. With 5 bases removed from V and 5 bases from J, the gap between germline ends came to 9 bases. The CDR3 contains 12 residues. Germline CDR1 and CDR2: LNHDA and SQIVND (reference sequence). In DNA, the CDR3 is TGTGCCAGTAGTGAGAAAGGAACTGAAGCTTTCTTT. It is translated as CASSEKGTEAFF. Filled out from reference TRBV19 and TRBJ1-1, the complete variable domain reads DGGITQSPKYLFRKEGQNVTLSCEQNLNHDAMYWYRQDPGQGLRLIYYSQIVNDFQKGDIAEGYSVSREKKESFPLTVTSAQKNPTAFYLCASSEKGTEAFFGQGTRLTVV.

This chain's CDR3 is CSVELLTHDTEAFF. Here the CDR3 DNA reads TGCAGCGTTGAATTGTTGACACACGACACTGAAGCTTTCTTT. This chain joins TRBV29-1 and TRBJ1-1; unclear D gene. V was clipped by 2 bases and J by 3 bases, with 13 bases between them. CDR3 length equals 14 residues. Germline loops: CDR1 SQVTM, CDR2 ANQGSEA.

J is TRBJ1-2 and V is TRBV18; D not certain. The CDR3 runs 16 residues. Germline CDR1 and CDR2: KGHSH and LQKENI. V was trimmed by 2 bases and J by 6 bases, leaving 19 bases between them. CDR3 sequence (DNA): TGTGCCAGCTCACCAGGTATCGCATCTCTAATCCATGGCTACACCTTC. Translating it yields CASSPGIASLIHGYTF.

This clonotype was seen at least ten times. The rearrangement uses TRBV7-3 and TRBJ1-1; D not resolved. CDR1 is SGHTA, CDR2 FQGTGA, per germline. CDR3 length: 15 residues. V was cut by 2 bases and J by 4 bases, with 14 bases left in between. This CDR3 is CASSLSKVLGTEAFF. CDR3 coding DNA: TGTGCCAGCAGCTTATCTAAGGTCCTGGGCACTGAAGCTTTCTTT.